This T cell receptor (beta chain) was recorded in a study of T cell repertoires in aging, cancer and after chemotherapy. About the study: Donor ages fell into six groups from 30 or younger up to 70 or older. The full dataset contained roughly 9 million TCR reads. General observations from the study: In healthy donors, age-related TCR diversity loss mainly reflected lost richness.

CDR1 and CDR2 (germline): SGHAT, FQDESV (reference sequence). The CDR3 covers 15 residues. V lost 1 base to trimming and J lost 7 bases, with 13 bases between them. Amplification of TCR beta used genomic DNA extracted from peripheral blood. Multiplex touch-down PCR with TRB-A/B primers amplified rearranged V-D-J TRB sequences. TCRdb analysed the multiplex PCR reads with MiXCR anew, one entry per CDR3 protein. The sample lists a few thousand distinct CDR3 sequences, about 51% occurring once. To note about this clonotype: The antigen is not known.

The sample was blood. This clonotype was sampled from a human donor with a solid tumor. V gene TRBV11-1 combines with J gene TRBJ2-2; D is possibly TRBD2 (6 bases). Written as DNA, the CDR3 is TGTGCCAGCAGCTTAGGGGCGGGGCGAGGCGGGGAGCTGTTTTTT. This encodes CASSLGAGRGGELFF.